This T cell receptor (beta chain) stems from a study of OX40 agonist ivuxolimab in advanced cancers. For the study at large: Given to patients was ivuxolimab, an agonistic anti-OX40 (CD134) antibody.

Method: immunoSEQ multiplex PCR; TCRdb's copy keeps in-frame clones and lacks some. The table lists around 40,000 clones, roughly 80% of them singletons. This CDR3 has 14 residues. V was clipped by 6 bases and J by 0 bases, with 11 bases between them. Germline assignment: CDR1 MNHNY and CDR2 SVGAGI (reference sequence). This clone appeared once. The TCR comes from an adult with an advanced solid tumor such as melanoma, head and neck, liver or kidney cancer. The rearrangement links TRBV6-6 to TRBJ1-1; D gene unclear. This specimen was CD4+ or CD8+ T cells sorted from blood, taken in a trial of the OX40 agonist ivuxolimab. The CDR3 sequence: CASRKEVLNTEAFF. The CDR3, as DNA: TGTGCCAGCAGGAAGGAGGTTCTGAACACTGAAGCTTTCTTT.